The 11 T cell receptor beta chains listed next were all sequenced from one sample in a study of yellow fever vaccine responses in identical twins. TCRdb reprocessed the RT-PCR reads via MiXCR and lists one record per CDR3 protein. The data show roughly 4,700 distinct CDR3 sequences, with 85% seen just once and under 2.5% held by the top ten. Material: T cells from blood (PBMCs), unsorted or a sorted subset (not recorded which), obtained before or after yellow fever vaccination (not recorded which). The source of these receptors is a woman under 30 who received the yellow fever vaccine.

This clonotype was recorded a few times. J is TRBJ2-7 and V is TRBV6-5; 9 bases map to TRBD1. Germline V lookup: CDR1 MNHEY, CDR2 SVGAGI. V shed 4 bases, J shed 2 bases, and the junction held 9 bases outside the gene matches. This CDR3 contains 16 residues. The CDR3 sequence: CASSSVHRDRAYEQYF. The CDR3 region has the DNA TGTGCCAGCAGTTCGGTACATCGGGACAGGGCCTACGAGCAGTACTTC.

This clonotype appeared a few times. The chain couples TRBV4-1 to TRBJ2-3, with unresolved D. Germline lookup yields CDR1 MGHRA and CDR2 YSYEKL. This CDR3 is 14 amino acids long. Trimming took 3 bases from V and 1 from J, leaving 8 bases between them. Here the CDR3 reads CASSHGLGTDTQYF. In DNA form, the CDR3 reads TGCGCCAGCAGCCACGGCCTGGGCACAGATACGCAGTATTTT.

The CDR3 nucleotides are TGTGCCACCAGCATCCTGACGCACACTGAAGCTTTCTTT. It is translated as CATSILTHTEAFF. The chain links TRBV15 to TRBJ1-1; the D is unclear. V lost 4 bases to trimming and J lost 3 bases, with 9 bases between them. CDR3 length: 13 amino acids. Germline V gene data show CDR1 as LNHNV and CDR2 as YYDKDF (reference sequence).

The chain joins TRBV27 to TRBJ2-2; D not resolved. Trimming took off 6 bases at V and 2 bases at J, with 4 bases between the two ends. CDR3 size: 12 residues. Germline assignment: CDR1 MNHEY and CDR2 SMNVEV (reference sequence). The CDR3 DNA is TGTGCCAGCAGCCGTAACACCGGGGAGCTGTTTTTT. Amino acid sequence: CASSRNTGELFF.

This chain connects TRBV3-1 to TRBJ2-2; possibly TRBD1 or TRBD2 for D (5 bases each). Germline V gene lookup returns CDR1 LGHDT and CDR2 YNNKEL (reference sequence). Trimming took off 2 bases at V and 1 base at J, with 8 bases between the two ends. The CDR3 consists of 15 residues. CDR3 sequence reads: CASSQTRGNTGELFF. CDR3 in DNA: TGTGCCAGCAGCCAAACGAGGGGGAACACCGGGGAGCTGTTTTTT.

CDR3 region: CASSLSPGRNTGELFF. The CDR3 nucleotides are TGTGCCAGCAGCTTAAGCCCCGGACGGAACACCGGGGAGCTGTTTTTT. This chain joins TRBV7-3 and TRBJ2-2; D call uncertain. CDR1 and CDR2 from the germline V gene are SGHTA and FQGTGA. V was cut by 1 base and J by 1 base, with 10 bases left in between. CDR3 length: 16 amino acids.

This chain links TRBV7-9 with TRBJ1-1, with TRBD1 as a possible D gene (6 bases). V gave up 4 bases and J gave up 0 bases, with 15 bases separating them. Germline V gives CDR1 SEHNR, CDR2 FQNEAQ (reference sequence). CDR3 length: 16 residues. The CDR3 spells CASSSNRDNLNTEAFF. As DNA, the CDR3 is TGTGCCAGCAGCTCAAACCGGGACAACTTGAACACTGAAGCTTTCTTT.

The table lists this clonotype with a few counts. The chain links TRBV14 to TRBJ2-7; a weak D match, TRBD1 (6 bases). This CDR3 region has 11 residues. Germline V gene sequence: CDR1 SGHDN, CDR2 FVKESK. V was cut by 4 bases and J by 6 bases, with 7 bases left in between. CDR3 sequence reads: CASSPGVEQYF. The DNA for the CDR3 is TGTGCCAGCAGCCCAGGGGTCGAGCAGTACTTC.

DNA for the CDR3: TGTGCCAGGAGACCTCTATTGACAGAGTCTGGAAACACCATATATTTT. Amino acids: CARRPLLTESGNTIYF. The chain couples TRBV13 to TRBJ1-3, with D tentatively TRBD1 (5 bases). CDR1 and CDR2 (germline): PRHDT, FYEKMQ (reference sequence). The CDR3 has 16 amino acids. The V end lost 9 bases, the J end lost 1 base, and 19 bases lay between the germline ends.

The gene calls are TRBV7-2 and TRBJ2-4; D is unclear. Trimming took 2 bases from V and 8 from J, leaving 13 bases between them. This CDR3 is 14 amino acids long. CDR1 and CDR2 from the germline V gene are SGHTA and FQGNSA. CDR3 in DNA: TGTGCCAGCAGCTTACCGCTCCGAACGGACATTCAGTACTTC. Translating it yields CASSLPLRTDIQYF.

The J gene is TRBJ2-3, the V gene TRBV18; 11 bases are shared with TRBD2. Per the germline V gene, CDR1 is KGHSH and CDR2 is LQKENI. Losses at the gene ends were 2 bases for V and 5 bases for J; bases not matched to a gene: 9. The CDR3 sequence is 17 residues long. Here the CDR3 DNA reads TGTGCCAGCTCACCAATGATTAGCGGGAGGGCAAGAGATACGCAGTATTTT. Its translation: CASSPMISGRARDTQYF.